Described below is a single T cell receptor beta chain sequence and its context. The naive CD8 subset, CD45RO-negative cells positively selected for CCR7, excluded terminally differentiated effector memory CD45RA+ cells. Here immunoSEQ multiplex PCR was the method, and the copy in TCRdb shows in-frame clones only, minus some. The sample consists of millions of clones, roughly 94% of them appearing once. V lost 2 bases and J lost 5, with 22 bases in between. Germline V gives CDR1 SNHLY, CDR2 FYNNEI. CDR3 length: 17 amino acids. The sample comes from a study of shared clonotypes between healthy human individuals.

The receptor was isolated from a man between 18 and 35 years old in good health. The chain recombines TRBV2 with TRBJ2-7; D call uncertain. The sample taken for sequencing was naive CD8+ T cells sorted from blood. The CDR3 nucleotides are TGTGCCAGCAGTGAATTGTTTCTGAGTGAGGCTTTCCACGAGCAGTACTTC. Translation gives CASSELFLSEAFHEQYF.